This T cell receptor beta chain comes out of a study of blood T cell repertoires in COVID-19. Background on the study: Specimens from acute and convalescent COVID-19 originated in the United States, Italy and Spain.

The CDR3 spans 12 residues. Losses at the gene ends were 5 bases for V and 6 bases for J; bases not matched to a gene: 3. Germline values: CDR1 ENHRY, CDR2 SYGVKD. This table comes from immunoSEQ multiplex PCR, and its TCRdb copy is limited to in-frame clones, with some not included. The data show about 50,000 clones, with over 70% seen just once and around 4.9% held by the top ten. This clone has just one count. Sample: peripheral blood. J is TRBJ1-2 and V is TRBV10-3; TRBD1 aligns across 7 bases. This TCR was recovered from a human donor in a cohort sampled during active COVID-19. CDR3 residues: CAISTGVNGYTF. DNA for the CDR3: TGTGCCATCAGTACAGGGGTGAATGGCTACACCTTC.